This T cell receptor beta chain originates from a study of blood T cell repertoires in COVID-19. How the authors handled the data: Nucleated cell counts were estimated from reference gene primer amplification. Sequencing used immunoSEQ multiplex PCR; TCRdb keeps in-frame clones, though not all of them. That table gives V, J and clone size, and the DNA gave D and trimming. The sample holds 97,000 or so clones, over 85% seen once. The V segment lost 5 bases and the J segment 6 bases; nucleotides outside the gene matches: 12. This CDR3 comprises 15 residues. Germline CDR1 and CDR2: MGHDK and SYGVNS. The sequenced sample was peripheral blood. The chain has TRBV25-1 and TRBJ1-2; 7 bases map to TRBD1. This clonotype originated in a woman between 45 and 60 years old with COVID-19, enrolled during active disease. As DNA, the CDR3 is TGTGCCAGCAGTAAGCCACGCTCACAGGGGAATGGCTACACCTTC. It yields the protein CASSKPRSQGNGYTF.